The entry that follows covers one TCR beta chain sequence. The germline V gene has CDR1 LNHDA and CDR2 SQIVND (reference sequence). The trim removed 4 bases at V and 0 bases at J, leaving 4 bases unmatched. This CDR3 is 15 amino acids long. The data were taken from a study of T cells in Graves' hyperthyroidism and ophthalmopathy. Amplified regions were TCR beta CDR3 sequences from RNA transcripts. Primed by the HTBI set, a first-round RT-PCR was run on the TCR CDR3. TCRdb redid the calling of the multiplex PCR reads with MiXCR, one entry per CDR3 protein. The table lists about 380,000 distinct CDR3 sequences, 13% to 15% of them singletons.

The receptor was isolated from a woman aged 25 to 39 with Graves' ophthalmopathy. Sequenced sample: blood. The chain has TRBV19 and TRBJ2-7, with TRBD2 matching 9 bases. This CDR3 reads CASSTSGESSYEQYF. CDR3 sequence (DNA): TGTGCCAGTAGTACTAGCGGGGAGAGCTCCTACGAGCAGTACTTC. The whole variable domain, remainder taken from reference TRBV19 and TRBJ2-7, is DGGITQSPKYLFRKEGQNVTLSCEQNLNHDAMYWYRQDPGQGLRLIYYSQIVNDFQKGDIAEGYSVSREKKESFPLTVTSAQKNPTAFYLCASSTSGESSYEQYFGPGTRLTVT.